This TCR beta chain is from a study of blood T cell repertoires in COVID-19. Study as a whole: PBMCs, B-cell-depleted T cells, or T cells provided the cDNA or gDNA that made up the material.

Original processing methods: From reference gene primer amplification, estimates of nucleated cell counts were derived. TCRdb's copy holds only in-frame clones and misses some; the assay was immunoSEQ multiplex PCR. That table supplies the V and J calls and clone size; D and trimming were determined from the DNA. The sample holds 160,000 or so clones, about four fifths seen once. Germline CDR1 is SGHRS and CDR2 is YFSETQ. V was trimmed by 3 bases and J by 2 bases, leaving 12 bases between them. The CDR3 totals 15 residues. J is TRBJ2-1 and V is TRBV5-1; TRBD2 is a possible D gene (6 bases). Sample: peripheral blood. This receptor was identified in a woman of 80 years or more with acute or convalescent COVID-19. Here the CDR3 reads CASSSPGLTYNEQFF. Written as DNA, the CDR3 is TGCGCCAGCAGCTCGCCGGGACTGACCTACAATGAGCAGTTCTTC.